The entry that follows covers one T cell receptor (beta chain) sequence. Its antigen is as yet unknown. This entry is derived from a study of vaccination effects on CD4 cells after COVID-19. Across the study: Participants were given two doses of BNT162b2 or mRNA-1273 vaccine. General observations from the study: The study found that only 1 of 255 vaccine-induced clones from healthy vaccinees cross-reacted with common cold coronaviruses. Clones induced by infection and by vaccine showed marked clonal contraction late after vaccination.

V lost 3 bases, J lost 7 bases, and 1 base stayed unmatched. The germline gives CDR1 MGHDK, CDR2 SYGVNS. The CDR3 loop spans 12 amino acids. Repertoires were generated with immunoSEQ multiplex PCR, while TCRdb's copy carries only in-frame clones and drops some. The table has 55,000 to 75,000 clones, around 76% seen once. Antigen-specific CD4+ T cells were expanded with viral peptide pools in the ViraFEST assay before sequencing. The authors isolated CD4+ T cells after about eleven days of culture. Nobody among the vaccine recipients had prior SARS-CoV-2 infection (nucleocapsid antibodies were negative). Cultures got half-medium changes with IL-2 on days 3 and 7.

The sequenced sample was CD4+ T cells from PBMCs cultured with HCoV-OC43 spike peptides, obtained before COVID-19 vaccination. Regarding subset: HCoV-OC43 spike overlapping peptide pool stimulation. The rearrangement joins TRBV25-1 to TRBJ1-2, with 8 bases that match TRBD1. The sequence derives from a human donor who received a COVID-19 vaccine. CDR3 loop: CASSEGTGGYTF. CDR3 DNA sequence: TGTGCCAGCAGTGAGGGGACAGGTGGCTACACCTTC.